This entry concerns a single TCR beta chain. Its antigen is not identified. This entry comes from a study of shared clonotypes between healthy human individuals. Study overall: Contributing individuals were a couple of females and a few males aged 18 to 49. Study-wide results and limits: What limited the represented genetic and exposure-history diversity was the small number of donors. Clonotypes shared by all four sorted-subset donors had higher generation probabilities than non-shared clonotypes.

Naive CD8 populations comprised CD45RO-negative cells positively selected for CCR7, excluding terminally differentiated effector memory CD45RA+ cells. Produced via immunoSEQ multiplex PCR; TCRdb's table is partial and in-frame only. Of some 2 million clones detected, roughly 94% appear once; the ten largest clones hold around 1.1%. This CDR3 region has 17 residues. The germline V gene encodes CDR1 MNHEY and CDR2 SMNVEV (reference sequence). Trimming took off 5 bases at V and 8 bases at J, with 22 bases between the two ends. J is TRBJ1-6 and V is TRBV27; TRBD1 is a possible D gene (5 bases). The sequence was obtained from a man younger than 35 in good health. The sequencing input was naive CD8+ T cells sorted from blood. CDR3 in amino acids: CASSPLWVGGPYSPLHF. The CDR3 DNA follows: TGTGCCAGCAGTCCCCTTTGGGTCGGGGGACCATATTCACCCCTCCACTTT.